This entry lists 23 T cell receptor beta chains sequenced from one sample in a study of blood T cell repertoires in COVID-19. Using immunoSEQ multiplex PCR, the repertoire was profiled, and TCRdb retains in-frame clones only, with some absent. The profile shows roughly 220,000 clones, around four fifths of them singletons. What was sequenced was peripheral blood. The receptors were sampled from a woman between 55 and 75 years old who had recovered from COVID-19.

The chain uses TRBV9 and TRBJ2-1; D not resolved. This CDR3 has 13 residues. CDR1 SGDLS and CDR2 YYNGEE come from the germline V gene. Trimming cost V 3 bases and J 10 bases, with 14 bases left between them. CDR3 nucleotides: TGTGCCAGCAGCGGACACATGGCCTACGAGCAGTTCTTC. Translated, it gives CASSGHMAYEQFF.

The chain links TRBV6-5 to TRBJ1-3; no clear D. Between the trimmed V and J ends, which lost 4 bases and 0 bases, there was a span of 10 bases. The CDR3 totals 15 residues. Germline CDR1 is MNHEY and CDR2 is SVGAGI. The CDR3 sequence: CASSFDTSSGNTIYF. The CDR3 nucleotides are TGTGCCAGCAGTTTTGATACGAGCTCTGGAAACACCATATATTTT.

This chain joins TRBV9 and TRBJ2-1; 9 bases are a match to TRBD2. Germline CDR1 is SGDLS and CDR2 is YYNGEE. This CDR3 region has 15 residues. Unmatched junction bases numbered 8, after V lost 4 bases and J lost 6 bases. The CDR3 loop is CASSPPVSGGNEQFF. In DNA form, the CDR3 reads TGTGCCAGCAGCCCTCCGGTTAGCGGGGGCAATGAGCAGTTCTTC. The full variable domain, in which reference TRBV9 and TRBJ2-1 provide the parts outside the CDR3, is DSGVTQTPKHLITATGQRVTLRCSPRSGDLSVYWYQQSLDQGLQFLIQYYNGEERAKGNILERFSAQQFPDLHSELNLSSLELGDSALYFCASSPPVSGGNEQFFGPGTRLTVL.

This clone was seen only once. The CDR3 protein is CASSLAPHRELFF. Here the CDR3 DNA reads TGTGCCAGCAGCTTAGCCCCACATAGGGAGCTGTTTTTT. V and J are TRBV7-9 and TRBJ2-2; no clear D. The CDR3 has 13 residues. From germline, CDR1 is SEHNR and CDR2 FQNEAQ (reference sequence). V lost 0 bases to trimming and J lost 9 bases, with 8 bases between them.

V and J are TRBV2 and TRBJ1-1, with D uncertain. Germline CDR1 is SNHLY and CDR2 is FYNNEI. The V and J ends lost 2 bases and 11 bases respectively, with 3 bases between them. The CDR3 totals 9 residues. The CDR3 DNA follows: TGTGCCAGCAGTGAACCGGCTTTCTTT. Translation: CASSEPAFF.

Of note for this clone: Mismatch with germline at one junction end may stem from a read error. This sequence joins TRBV5-1 and TRBJ2-5; 12 nucleotides align to TRBD2. Germline CDR1 is SGHRS and CDR2 is YFSETQ. The CDR3 extends over 14 amino acids. CDR3 coding DNA: TGCGCCAGCAGCCTTACGACTAGCGGGGGCCCCCCGGACTTC. The encoded protein is CASSLTTSGGPPDF.

The CDR3 sequence is CASSSPQAEKLFF. The CDR3 region has the DNA TGTGCCAGCAGCTCACCCCAGGCTGAAAAACTGTTTTTT. V and J are TRBV5-4 and TRBJ1-4; D is unclear. The CDR3 loop spans 13 amino acids. From germline, CDR1 is SGHNT and CDR2 YYREEE (reference sequence). The V and J ends lost 3 bases and 7 bases respectively, with 10 bases between them.

This clone has just a few counts. The J gene is TRBJ2-2, the V gene TRBV11-2; a possible D gene is TRBD1 (5 bases). Germline V CDR1 and CDR2: SGHAT, FQNNGV. Trimming took off 1 base at V and 3 bases at J, with 12 bases between the two ends. CDR3 length: 16 residues. The CDR3 DNA reads as TGTGCCAGCAGCTTAGGCGCAGGGTTCTACACCGGGGAGCTGTTTTTT. Translating gives CASSLGAGFYTGELFF.

The V gene is TRBV18, the J gene TRBJ1-2; D ambiguous. CDR3 length: 14 amino acids. Germline V gene sequence: CDR1 KGHSH, CDR2 LQKENI. Trimming left V 3 bases short and J 3 bases short, with 11 bases between. The CDR3 coding sequence is TGTGCCAGCTCACCGTCCACAGAAGACTATGGCTACACCTTC. Its translation is CASSPSTEDYGYTF.

The chain links TRBV11-1 to TRBJ1-2; tentative D call: TRBD1 (5 bases). This CDR3 is 15 amino acids long. The germline CDR1 and CDR2 sequences are SGHAT and FQDESV (reference sequence). With 5 bases removed from V and 5 bases from J, the gap between germline ends came to 18 bases. The CDR3 here is CASSLHPDREYGYTF. The CDR3 DNA follows: TGTGCCAGCAGCCTACACCCTGACAGAGAGTATGGCTACACCTTC.

The CDR3 protein is CASTSRGEGRETQYF. The CDR3 DNA sequence: TGTGCCAGTACGTCGCGGGGGGAGGGTCGGGAGACCCAGTACTTC. The rearrangement uses TRBV19 and TRBJ2-5, with 8 positions matching TRBD2. The junction had 12 bases not matched to a gene; V was cut back by 7 bases and J by 5 bases. Germline V gene data show CDR1 as LNHDA and CDR2 as SQIVND (reference sequence). This CDR3 contains 15 residues. The variable domain in full, completed from reference TRBV19 and TRBJ2-5, reads DGGITQSPKYLFRKEGQNVTLSCEQNLNHDAMYWYRQDPGQGLRLIYYSQIVNDFQKGDIAEGYSVSREKKESFPLTVTSAQKNPTAFYLCASTSRGEGRETQYFGPGTRLLVL.

The chain joins TRBV9 to TRBJ1-3; no firm D call. Germline loops: CDR1 SGDLS, CDR2 YYNGEE. Trimming left V 2 bases short and J 0 bases short, with 6 bases between. The CDR3 covers 14 residues. The CDR3 DNA reads TGTGCCAGCAGCGTGGAGATCTCTGGAAACACCATATATTTT. Protein: CASSVEISGNTIYF.

The rearrangement uses TRBV10-3 and TRBJ1-2; D not resolved. V shed 0 bases and J shed 2 bases, with 7 bases lying between them. The CDR3 is made up of 14 amino acids. The germline gives CDR1 ENHRY, CDR2 SYGVKD. CDR3 sequence reads: CAISESRQNYGYTF. CDR3 bases: TGTGCCATCAGTGAGTCGAGACAAAACTATGGCTACACCTTC.

The gene calls are TRBV29-1 and TRBJ2-3, with 10 bases identical to TRBD2. Germline V gene data show CDR1 as SQVTM and CDR2 as ANQGSEA. This CDR3 has 14 residues. The V gene end was trimmed by 3 bases and the J gene end by 3 bases; junction bases not matched to a gene: 3. The CDR3 sequence is CSVDFSGGTDTQYF. In DNA, the CDR3 is TGCAGCGTTGATTTTAGCGGGGGGACAGATACGCAGTATTTT.

The table lists this clone with a few counts. The chain links TRBV10-3 to TRBJ2-7; a weak D match, TRBD1 (5 bases). V lost 0 bases and J 2 bases, leaving 11 bases between the germline ends. The CDR3 contains 15 residues. Germline CDR1 ENHRY, CDR2 SYGVKD. CDR3 DNA: TGTGCCATCAGTGAGTCTCAAGGGGCCGCCTACGAGCAGTACTTC. Translation gives CAISESQGAAYEQYF.

V is TRBV7-8 and J is TRBJ1-5; 7 positions agree with TRBD1. Germline CDR1 and CDR2: SGHVS and FQNEAQ. This CDR3 is built from 14 residues. The junction had 7 bases not matched to a gene; V was cut back by 5 bases and J by 6 bases. In DNA, the CDR3 is TGTGCCAGCAGCATGGACAGGAGCCCTCAGCCCCAGCATTTT. Protein: CASSMDRSPQPQHF.

The chain has TRBV9 and TRBJ2-7; 7 bases match TRBD1. V lost 1 base to trimming and J lost 2 bases; unmatched junction nucleotides: 3. CDR1 and CDR2 from the germline V gene are SGDLS and YYNGEE. The CDR3 extends over 14 amino acids. The CDR3 DNA reads TGTGCCAGCAGCGTAAGCAGGGGGACCTACGAGCAGTACTTC. Amino acid sequence: CASSVSRGTYEQYF.

The genes are TRBV5-5 and TRBJ2-2; the match to TRBD2 covers 12 bases. Unmatched junction bases numbered 9, after V lost 3 bases and J lost 0 bases. This CDR3 is built from 19 residues. Looked up from germline, CDR1 is SGHKS and CDR2 is YYEKEE (reference sequence). The CDR3 region is CASSWPSGGALANTGELFF. CDR3 bases: TGTGCCAGCAGCTGGCCTAGCGGGGGGGCTCTGGCGAACACCGGGGAGCTGTTTTTT.

The gene calls are TRBV19 and TRBJ1-1; no reliable D call. Trimming removed 8 bases at V and 4 bases at J, with 11 bases between. Germline V gene data show CDR1 as LNHDA and CDR2 as SQIVND (reference sequence). This CDR3 comprises 12 residues. CDR3 sequence reads: CASSVGGTEAFF. As DNA, the CDR3 is TGTGCCAGTTCCGTCGGTGGCACTGAAGCTTTCTTT.

The rearrangement uses TRBV6-5 and TRBJ2-6; possibly TRBD1 for D (5 bases). The CDR3 length is 13 residues. V was cut by 8 bases and J by 2 bases, with 7 bases left in between. CDR1 and CDR2 from the germline V gene are MNHEY and SVGAGI. In DNA, the CDR3 is TGTGCCAGCGGGGCTGCTGGGGCCAACGTCCTGACTTTC. Amino acid sequence: CASGAAGANVLTF.

The rearrangement links TRBV5-1 to TRBJ2-1; D unclear. Trimming stripped 0 bases from V and 4 bases from J, with 5 bases between. Germline V gene lookup returns CDR1 SGHRS and CDR2 YFSETQ. There are 13 residues in the CDR3. DNA of the CDR3: TGCGCCAGCAGCTTGGGGGCTTACAATGAGCAGTTCTTC. This translates into CASSLGAYNEQFF.

The chain carries TRBV19 and TRBJ2-7; 7 nucleotides match TRBD1. The CDR3 length is 17 residues. Trimming at V came to 5 bases and at J to 0 bases, leaving 13 bases not matched to a gene. Germline CDR1 LNHDA, CDR2 SQIVND (reference sequence). CDR3 loop: CASSHSRDREPSYEQYF. DNA of the CDR3: TGTGCCAGTAGTCACTCCCGTGACAGGGAACCCTCCTACGAGCAGTACTTC.

The chain couples TRBV30 to TRBJ1-2, with D possibly TRBD1 on 5 matching bases. The germline V gene has CDR1 GTSNPN and CDR2 SVGIG (reference sequence). Between the trimmed V and J ends, which lost 0 bases and 2 bases, there was a span of 13 bases. This CDR3 has 15 amino acids. The CDR3 is CAWSVRGGGNYGYTF. CDR3 in DNA: TGTGCCTGGAGTGTACGGGGCGGGGGAAACTATGGCTACACCTTC.